The subject of this entry is one T cell receptor beta chain. This sample was included in a study of blood T cell repertoires in COVID-19. Turning to the study itself: Whether acute or convalescent, the COVID-19 samples came from the United States, Italy and Spain.

The table came from immunoSEQ multiplex PCR; TCRdb's copy has only in-frame clones and leaves some out. In the table there are about 69,000 clones, 79% of which are singletons. This TCR came from a man aged 55 to 69 with acute or convalescent COVID-19. The sample comprised peripheral blood.

The CDR3 nucleotides read TGTGCCACCGAACGGACTAGCGGGGGGGCCAATGAGCAGTTCTTC. Amino acids: CATERTSGGANEQFF. The J gene is TRBJ2-1, the V gene TRBV24-1; 15 bases match TRBD2. In germline, CDR1 is KGHDR, CDR2 SFDVKD. Trimming took 9 bases from V and 6 from J; bases not matched to a gene: 5. The CDR3 is made up of 15 amino acids.